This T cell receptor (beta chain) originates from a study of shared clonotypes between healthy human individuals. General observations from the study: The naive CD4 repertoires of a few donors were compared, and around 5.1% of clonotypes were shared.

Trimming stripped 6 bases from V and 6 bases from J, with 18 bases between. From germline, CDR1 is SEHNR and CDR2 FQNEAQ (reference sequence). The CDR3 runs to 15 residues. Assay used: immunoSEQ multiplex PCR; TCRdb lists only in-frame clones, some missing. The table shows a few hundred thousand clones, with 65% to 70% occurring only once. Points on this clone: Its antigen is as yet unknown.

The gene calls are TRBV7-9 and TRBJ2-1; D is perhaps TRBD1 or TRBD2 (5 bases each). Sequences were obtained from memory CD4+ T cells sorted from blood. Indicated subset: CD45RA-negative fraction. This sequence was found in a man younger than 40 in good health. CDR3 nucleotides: TGTGCCAGCAGACCCTTACAGGCAGGGAGCAATGAGCAGTTCTTC. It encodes CASRPLQAGSNEQFF.